These 16 T cell receptor beta chains originate from one sample sequenced in a study of glioma-infiltrating T cells after dendritic cell vaccination. TCRdb's table, derived via immunoSEQ multiplex PCR, lists solely in-frame clones and lacks some. The sample includes around 90,000 clones, 70% to 80% of them seen just once. The sample was blood, taken before dendritic cell vaccination. The receptors come from a human donor with glioblastoma.

This chain connects TRBV19 to TRBJ1-5, with D unresolved. The V gene lost 3 bases and the J gene lost 0 bases, with 9 bases spanning the gap. The CDR3 is 15 amino acids. Germline values: CDR1 LNHDA, CDR2 SQIVND (reference sequence). The CDR3 reads CASSIRDISNQPQHF. The CDR3 bases are TGTGCCAGTAGTATCAGAGACATTAGCAATCAGCCCCAGCATTTT.

The genes are TRBV5-4 and TRBJ2-4; tentatively, D is TRBD2 (6 bases). The CDR3 length is 15 residues. Trimming pared 5 bases from V and 6 bases from J, leaving 18 bases between. CDR1 and CDR2 (germline): SGHNT, YYREEE (reference sequence). The CDR3 here is CASSLGGVGGNIQYF. CDR3 sequence (DNA): TGTGCCAGCAGTCTCGGGGGTGTAGGAGGAAACATTCAGTACTTC.

The V and J genes are TRBV6-5 and TRBJ2-5; D not certain. The length of the CDR3 is 13 residues. Germline CDR1 is MNHEY and CDR2 is SVGAGI. V gave up 5 bases and J gave up 0 bases, with 7 bases separating them. The CDR3 DNA reads as TGTGCCAGCAGTAGCACGTACCAAGAGACCCAGTACTTC. This gives the protein CASSSTYQETQYF.

The table lists this clone with a count of one. V and J are TRBV27 and TRBJ2-7, with 14 bases lining up with TRBD2. The CDR3 is made up of 16 amino acids. Germline CDR1 reads MNHEY; CDR2 reads SMNVEV (reference sequence). The J segment lost 0 bases and the V segment lost 5 bases, leaving 3 bases of the junction unmatched. CDR3: CASSRLAGGRSYEQYF. Here the CDR3 DNA reads TGTGCCAGCAGTAGACTAGCGGGGGGGCGCTCCTACGAGCAGTACTTC.

A few counts support this clone. This rearrangement joins TRBV28 to TRBJ2-2, with D possibly TRBD2 on 7 matching bases. Germline V lookup: CDR1 MDHEN, CDR2 SYDVKM. The CDR3 has 14 amino acids. Trimming took off 11 bases at V and 6 bases at J, with 19 bases between the two ends. The CDR3 here is CASQRGGVSGELFF. The CDR3 nucleotides are TGTGCCTCACAGCGAGGGGGGGTATCCGGGGAGCTGTTTTTT. Variable domain in full (rest from reference TRBV28 and TRBJ2-2): DVKVTQSSRYLVKRTGEKVFLECVQDMDHENMFWYRQDPGLGLRLIYFSYDVKMKEKGDIPEGYSVSREKKERFSLILESASTNQTSMYLCASQRGGVSGELFFGEGSRLTVL.

V gene TRBV6-6 combines with J gene TRBJ1-5; 11 bases align to TRBD1. Germline loops: CDR1 MNHNY, CDR2 SVGAGI (reference sequence). V lost 2 bases, J lost 4 bases, and 4 bases stayed unmatched. The length of the CDR3 is 16 residues. The CDR3 sequence is CASSYRGDRGNQPQHF. DNA for the CDR3: TGTGCCAGCAGTTACCGGGGGGACAGGGGGAATCAGCCCCAGCATTTT.

The rearrangement links TRBV5-1 to TRBJ2-1; TRBD1 agrees at 7 bases. Losses at the gene ends were 0 bases for V and 0 bases for J; bases not matched to a gene: 3. Germline values: CDR1 SGHRS, CDR2 YFSETQ. This CDR3 contains 16 residues. The CDR3 loop reads CASSLAAGGSYNEQFF. The CDR3 DNA sequence: TGCGCCAGCAGCTTGGCCGCAGGGGGCTCCTACAATGAGCAGTTCTTC.

This clone was seen only once. V is TRBV4-2 and J is TRBJ1-2, with 7 bases fitting TRBD1. V was pared by 0 bases and J by 4 bases, with 5 bases of the junction left unmatched. Germline CDR1 reads LGHNA; CDR2 reads YNFKEQ. CDR3 size: 15 residues. The CDR3 sequence is CASSQETGLPYGYTF. The CDR3 coding sequence is TGTGCCAGCAGCCAAGAGACAGGGCTCCCCTATGGCTACACCTTC.

The chain recombines TRBV7-9 with TRBJ2-3, with D tentatively TRBD2 (6 bases). In germline, CDR1 is SEHNR, CDR2 FQNEAQ (reference sequence). Trimming pared 1 base from V and 2 bases from J, leaving 10 bases between. The length of the CDR3 is 15 residues. The CDR3 loop reads CASSLVEGLTDTQYF. The CDR3 region has the DNA TGTGCCAGCAGCTTAGTAGAGGGACTCACAGATACGCAGTATTTT. Variable domain in full (rest from reference TRBV7-9 and TRBJ2-3): DTGVSQNPRHKITKRGQNVTFRCDPISEHNRLYWYRQTLGQGPEFLTYFQNEAQLEKSRLLSDRFSAERPKGSFSTLEIQRTEQGDSAMYLCASSLVEGLTDTQYFGPGTRLTVL.

The rearrangement joins TRBV9 to TRBJ2-1; 10 bases are shared with TRBD1. The trim removed 3 bases at V and 8 bases at J, leaving 5 bases unmatched. Germline V lookup: CDR1 SGDLS, CDR2 YYNGEE. There are 14 residues in the CDR3. CDR3 protein: CASSARTGGDEQFF. In DNA form, the CDR3 reads TGTGCCAGCAGCGCCCGGACAGGGGGGGATGAGCAGTTCTTC.

The chain uses TRBV7-8 and TRBJ1-2; possible D gene TRBD1, 5 bases. Deletions cut 1 base from V and 7 bases from J, with 22 bases between. The CDR3 has 17 amino acids. CDR1 is SGHVS and CDR2 is FQNEAQ in the germline V gene. The CDR3 bases are TGTGCCAGCAGCTTAGGGGGCTCGGCAGGGTATTATGGTGGCTACACCTTC. It specifies CASSLGGSAGYYGGYTF.

The J gene is TRBJ1-2, the V gene TRBV28; TRBD1 agrees at 7 bases. Germline values: CDR1 MDHEN, CDR2 SYDVKM. CDR3 size: 14 residues. V lost 10 bases, J lost 4 bases, and 12 bases stayed unmatched. This chain's CDR3 is CATMTGPSSYGYTF. The CDR3 DNA is TGTGCCACCATGACAGGGCCCTCGAGCTATGGCTACACCTTC.

The chain uses TRBV7-2 and TRBJ1-1, with a possible D match to TRBD1 (6 bases). Trimming stripped 5 bases from V and 7 bases from J, with 14 bases between. CDR1 is SGHTA, CDR2 FQGNSA, per germline. The CDR3 spans 13 residues. CDR3 coding DNA: TGTGCCAGCAGCCCTAGGACAGCCCGTGAAGCTTTCTTT. Protein sequence: CASSPRTAREAFF.

The chain combines TRBV2 with TRBJ2-3; 13 bases are shared with TRBD2. The V segment lost 6 bases and the J segment 6 bases; nucleotides outside the gene matches: 6. The germline V gene encodes CDR1 SNHLY and CDR2 FYNNEI. The CDR3 sequence is 15 residues long. Here the CDR3 DNA reads TGTGCCAGCAGGTTACTAGCGGGGGGGATGGATACGCAGTATTTT. Its protein product is CASRLLAGGMDTQYF.

J is TRBJ1-5 and V is TRBV19; TRBD1 matches at 7 bases. Per the germline V gene, CDR1 is LNHDA and CDR2 is SQIVND (reference sequence). CDR3 length: 17 amino acids. V lost 0 bases to trimming and J lost 1 base; unmatched junction nucleotides: 6. This chain's CDR3 is CASSIETGTGSNQPQHF. DNA of the CDR3: TGTGCCAGTAGTATAGAGACAGGGACGGGAAGCAATCAGCCCCAGCATTTT.

Only one count was recorded for this clone. The J gene is TRBJ1-1, the V gene TRBV5-1, with D possibly being TRBD1 (6 bases). V lost 2 bases, J lost 7 bases, and 21 bases lay in between. This CDR3 spans 16 amino acids. CDR1 and CDR2 from the germline V gene are SGHRS and YFSETQ. The CDR3: CASSFDRFEVKSEAFF. The CDR3 bases are TGCGCCAGCAGCTTTGACAGGTTCGAGGTGAAAAGTGAAGCTTTCTTT.